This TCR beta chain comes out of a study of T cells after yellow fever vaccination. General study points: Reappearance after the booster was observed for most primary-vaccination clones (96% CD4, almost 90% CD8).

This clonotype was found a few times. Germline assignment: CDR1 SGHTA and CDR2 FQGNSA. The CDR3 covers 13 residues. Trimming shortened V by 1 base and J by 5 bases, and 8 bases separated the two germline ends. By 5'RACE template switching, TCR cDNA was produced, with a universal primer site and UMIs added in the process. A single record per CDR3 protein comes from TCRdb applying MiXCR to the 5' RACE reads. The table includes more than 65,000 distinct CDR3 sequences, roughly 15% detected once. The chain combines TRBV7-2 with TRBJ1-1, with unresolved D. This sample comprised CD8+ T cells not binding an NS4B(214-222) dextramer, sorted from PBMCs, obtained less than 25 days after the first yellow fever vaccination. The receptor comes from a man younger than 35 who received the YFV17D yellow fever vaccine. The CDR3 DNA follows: TGTGCCAGCAGCTTAGTTTCGGGGACTGAAGCTTTCTTT. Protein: CASSLVSGTEAFF.